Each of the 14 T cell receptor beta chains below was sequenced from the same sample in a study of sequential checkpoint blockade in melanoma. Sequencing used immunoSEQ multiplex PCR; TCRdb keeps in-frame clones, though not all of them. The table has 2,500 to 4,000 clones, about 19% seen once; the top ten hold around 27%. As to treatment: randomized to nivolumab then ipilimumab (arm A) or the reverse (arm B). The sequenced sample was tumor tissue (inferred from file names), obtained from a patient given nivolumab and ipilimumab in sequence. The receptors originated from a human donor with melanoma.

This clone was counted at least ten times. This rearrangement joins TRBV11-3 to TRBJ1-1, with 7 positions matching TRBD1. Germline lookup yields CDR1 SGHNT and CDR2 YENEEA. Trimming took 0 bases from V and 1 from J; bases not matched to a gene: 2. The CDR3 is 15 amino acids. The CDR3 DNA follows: TGTGCCAGCAGCTTAGAGACAGGGAGGAACACTGAAGCTTTCTTT. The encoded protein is CASSLETGRNTEAFF.

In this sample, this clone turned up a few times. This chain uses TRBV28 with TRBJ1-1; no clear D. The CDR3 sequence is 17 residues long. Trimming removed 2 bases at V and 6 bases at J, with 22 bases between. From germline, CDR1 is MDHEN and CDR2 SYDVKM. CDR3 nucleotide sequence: TGTGCCAGCAGTTTAAGAGGGAGCGGGATAAGATCCCCTGAAGCTTTCTTT. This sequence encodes CASSLRGSGIRSPEAFF.

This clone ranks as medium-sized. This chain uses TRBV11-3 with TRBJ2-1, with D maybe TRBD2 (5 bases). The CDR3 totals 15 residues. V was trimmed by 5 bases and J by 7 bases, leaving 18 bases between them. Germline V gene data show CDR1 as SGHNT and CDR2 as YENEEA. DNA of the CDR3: TGTGCCAGCAGCGCAGGTTGGGTGGCGGGTAATGAGCAGTTCTTC. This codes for CASSAGWVAGNEQFF. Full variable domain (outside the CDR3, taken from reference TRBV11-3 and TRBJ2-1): EAGVVQSPRYKIIEKKQPVAFWCNPISGHNTLYWYLQNLGQGPELLIRYENEEAVDDSQLPKDRFSAERLKGVDSTLKIQPAELGDSAVYLCASSAGWVAGNEQFFGPGTRLTVL.

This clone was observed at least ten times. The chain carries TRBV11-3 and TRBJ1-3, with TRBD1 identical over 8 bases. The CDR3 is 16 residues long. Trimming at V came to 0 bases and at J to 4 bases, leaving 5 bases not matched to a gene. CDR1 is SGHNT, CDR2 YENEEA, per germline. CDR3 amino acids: CASSLDSRGRGNTIYF. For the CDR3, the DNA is TGTGCCAGCAGCTTAGACTCCAGGGGGCGCGGAAACACCATATATTTT.

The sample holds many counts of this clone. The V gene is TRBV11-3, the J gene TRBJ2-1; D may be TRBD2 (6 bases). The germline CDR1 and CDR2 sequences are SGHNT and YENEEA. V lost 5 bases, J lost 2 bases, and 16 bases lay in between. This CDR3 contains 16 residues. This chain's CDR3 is CASSPQSGVTYNEQFF. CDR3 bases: TGTGCCAGCAGCCCACAATCGGGGGTGACCTACAATGAGCAGTTCTTC.

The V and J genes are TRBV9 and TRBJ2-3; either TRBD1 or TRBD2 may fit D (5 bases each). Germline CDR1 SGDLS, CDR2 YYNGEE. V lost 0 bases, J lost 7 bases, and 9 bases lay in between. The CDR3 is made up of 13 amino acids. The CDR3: CASSVAGGHTQYF. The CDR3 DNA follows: TGTGCCAGCAGCGTAGCTGGGGGACATACGCAGTATTTT.

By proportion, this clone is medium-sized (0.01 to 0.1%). In DNA, the CDR3 is TGTGCCAGCAGCTCAAGGGGCGGGTCCGCTAACTATGGCTACACCTTC. It codes for CASSSRGGSANYGYTF. The V gene is TRBV11-3, the J gene TRBJ1-2; D possibly corresponds to TRBD1 (5 bases). The CDR3 is 16 amino acids. From germline, CDR1 is SGHNT and CDR2 YENEEA. V lost 4 bases to trimming and J lost 0 bases, with 15 bases between them.

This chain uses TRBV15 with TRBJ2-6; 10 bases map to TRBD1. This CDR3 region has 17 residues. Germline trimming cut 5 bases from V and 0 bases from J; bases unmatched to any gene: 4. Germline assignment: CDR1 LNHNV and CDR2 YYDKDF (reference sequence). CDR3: CATSGTGALSGANVLTF. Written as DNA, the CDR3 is TGTGCCACCAGCGGGACAGGGGCGCTCTCTGGGGCCAACGTCCTGACTTTC.

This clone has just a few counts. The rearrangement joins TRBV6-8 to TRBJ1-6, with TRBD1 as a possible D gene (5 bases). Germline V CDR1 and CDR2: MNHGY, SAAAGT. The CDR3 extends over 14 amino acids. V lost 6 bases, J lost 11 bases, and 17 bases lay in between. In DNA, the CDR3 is TGTGCCAGCAGCCCCACCCAGGGAGGCGCACCCCTCCACTTT. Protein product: CASSPTQGGAPLHF.

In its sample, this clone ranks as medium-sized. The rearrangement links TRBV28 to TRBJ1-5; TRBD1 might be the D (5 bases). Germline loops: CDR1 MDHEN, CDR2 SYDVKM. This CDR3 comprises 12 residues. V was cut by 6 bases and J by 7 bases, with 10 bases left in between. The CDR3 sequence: CASSEGVQPQHF. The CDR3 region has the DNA TGTGCCAGCAGCGAAGGGGTCCAGCCCCAGCATTTT.

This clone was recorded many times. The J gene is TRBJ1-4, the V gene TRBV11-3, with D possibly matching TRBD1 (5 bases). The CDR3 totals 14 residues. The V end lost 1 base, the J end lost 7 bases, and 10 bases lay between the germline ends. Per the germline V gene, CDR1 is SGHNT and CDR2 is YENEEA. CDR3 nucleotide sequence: TGTGCCAGCAGCTTAGTAGGGGAGGGTGAAAAACTGTTTTTT. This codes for CASSLVGEGEKLFF.

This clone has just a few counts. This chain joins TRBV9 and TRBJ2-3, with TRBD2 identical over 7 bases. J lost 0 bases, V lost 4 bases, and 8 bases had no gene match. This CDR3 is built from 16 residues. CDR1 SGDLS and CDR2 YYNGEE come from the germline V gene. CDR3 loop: CASSPRAGSSTDTQYF. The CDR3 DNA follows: TGTGCCAGCAGCCCCCGAGCGGGATCTAGCACAGATACGCAGTATTTT.

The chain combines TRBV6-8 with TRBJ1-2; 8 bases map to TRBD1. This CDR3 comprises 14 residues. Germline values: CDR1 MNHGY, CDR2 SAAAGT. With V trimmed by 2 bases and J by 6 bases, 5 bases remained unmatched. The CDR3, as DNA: TGTGCCAGCAGTTACAGTAACAGGGGGGATGGCTACACCTTC. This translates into CASSYSNRGDGYTF.

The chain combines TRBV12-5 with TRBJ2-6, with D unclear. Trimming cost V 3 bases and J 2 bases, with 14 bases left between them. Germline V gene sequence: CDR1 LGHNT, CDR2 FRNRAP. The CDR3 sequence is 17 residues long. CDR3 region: CASGFEVTLPGANVLTF. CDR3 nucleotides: TGTGCTAGTGGTTTCGAGGTCACCCTCCCTGGGGCCAACGTCCTGACTTTC.